A selection of T cell receptor beta chains follows, all from one sample in a study of CXCR3-negative and CXCR3-positive naive CD8 T cells. Following a re-call of the 5' RACE reads, TCRdb has one entry per CDR3 protein and lacks DNA. The record lists over 5,000 distinct CDR3 sequences, of which the ten most abundant hold around 1.7%. Input material: naive CXCR3+ CD8+ T cells from blood. These receptors came from a human donor in good health. Some clones in this sample may be carry-over from other donors' samples. Each CDR3 is given with its conserved first and last residue. Clone size is given for some rows only: seen once, a few or many times, or a class if the clone is expanded.

V gene	clone size	J gene	CDR3 protein
TRBV29-1	-	TRBJ2-7	CSVEGPYEQYF
TRBV3-1	medium-sized	TRBJ2-2	CASIPGGQRGRNTGELFF
TRBV20-1	-	TRBJ2-7	CSARMLDRYEQYF
TRBV11-1	-	TRBJ1-2	CASSPLGLVTNYGYTF
TRBV20-1	-	TRBJ1-5	CSAREGQGAVIGHLRDQPQHF
TRBV29-1	medium-sized	TRBJ2-3	CSVEGTLTSRDTDTQYF
TRBV4-1	-	TRBJ2-5	CASSQGWETQYF
TRBV14	medium-sized	TRBJ2-5	CASSQARDTSQETQYF
TRBV7-9	-	TRBJ2-5	CASSFSQNLILETQYF
TRBV29-1	-	TRBJ2-3	CSVDREISDTQYF
TRBV29-1	-	TRBJ1-2	CSVPYQGIIGYTF
TRBV29-1	-	TRBJ1-1	CSVYREANTEAFF
TRBV29-1	-	TRBJ2-3	CSVETSGSTDTQYF
TRBV19	-	TRBJ2-2	CASAGTPGELFF
TRBV20-1	-	TRBJ1-1	CSARDGRMNTEAFF
TRBV29-1	-	TRBJ2-7	CSVPVGPLYEQYF
TRBV6-2/TRBV6-3	-	TRBJ2-1	CASSPGPYPPRFF
TRBV5-1	-	TRBJ2-3	CASMTGRDTDTQYF
TRBV7-2	medium-sized	TRBJ1-1	CASSWNRGGTEAFF
TRBV4-2	-	TRBJ1-2	CASSPFSVVEGSYGYTF
TRBV10-3	-	TRBJ1-1	CAISEGRQGSTEAFF
TRBV7-2	medium-sized	TRBJ1-2	CASSGRTGDGYTF
TRBV14	medium-sized	TRBJ2-4	CASSQNPGSAKNIQYF
TRBV7-8	medium-sized	TRBJ2-1	CASSGRRDRVNNEQFF
TRBV29-1	-	TRBJ2-5	CSVEGGLAATQYF
TRBV29-1	-	TRBJ2-4	CSVEDGAGSKNIQYF
TRBV29-1	-	TRBJ2-5	CSVEDLARETQYF
TRBV20-1	-	TRBJ2-1	CSAIPLGSGMDNEQFF
TRBV29-1	medium-sized	TRBJ2-2	CSVGAGYAGELFF
TRBV13	-	TRBJ2-5	CASRKTSGGRGDLKETQYF
TRBV27	-	TRBJ1-4	CASSSVDGATNEKLFF
TRBV5-1	medium-sized	TRBJ2-7	CASSLFSEGEQYF
TRBV4-3	-	TRBJ1-1	CASSHRGLNTEAFF
TRBV7-2	-	TRBJ2-7	CASSDDWQSYEQYF
TRBV6-5	-	TRBJ2-3	CASSYSLYTSGSSTDTQYF
TRBV7-3	medium-sized	TRBJ1-1	CASSLLDRVEAFF
TRBV6-5	-	TRBJ1-2	CASSSDPGGGAYGYTF
TRBV7-8	medium-sized	TRBJ2-1	CASNYMGETEQFF
TRBV19	-	TRBJ1-1	CATVMNTEAFF
TRBV24-1	medium-sized	TRBJ1-5	CATSDALNQPQHF
TRBV6-2/TRBV6-3	-	TRBJ2-3	CASNPSRGGQYF